This entry features one T cell receptor beta chain sequence. These data come from a study of blood T cell repertoires in COVID-19. How the authors handled the data: Estimates of nucleated cell counts were drawn from the amplification of reference gene primers. Profiled with immunoSEQ multiplex PCR; TCRdb holds only in-frame clones, not every one. D and trimming were read from the DNA, whereas the V and J calls and clone size are those reported in that table. Of roughly 73,000 clones listed, roughly 82% are singletons. The CDR3 has 11 amino acids. Germline lookup yields CDR1 SNHLY and CDR2 FYNNEI. Trimming removed 2 bases at V and 7 bases at J, with 5 bases between.

Material: peripheral blood. The rearrangement links TRBV2 to TRBJ1-2; unclear D gene. The source is a woman aged 55-69 years with acute or convalescent COVID-19. The CDR3 DNA reads TGTGCCAGCAGTGAACTAAGTGGCTACACCTTC. This sequence encodes CASSELSGYTF.